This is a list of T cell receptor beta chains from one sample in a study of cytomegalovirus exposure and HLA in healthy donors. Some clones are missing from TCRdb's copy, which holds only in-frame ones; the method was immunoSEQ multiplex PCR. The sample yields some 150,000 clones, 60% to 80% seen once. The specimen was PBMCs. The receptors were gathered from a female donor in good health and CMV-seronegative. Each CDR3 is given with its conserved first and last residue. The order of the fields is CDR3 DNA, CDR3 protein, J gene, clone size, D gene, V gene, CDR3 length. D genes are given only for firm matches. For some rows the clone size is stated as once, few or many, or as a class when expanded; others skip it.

TGCAGCGTTAAACTAGCGGGAGGGTCAGAGACCCAGTACTTC,CSVKLAGGSETQYF,TRBJ2-5,-,TRBD2,TRBV29-1,14
TGTGCCACCAGCAGAGATCGAGGGCCGGGAATTGGCTACACCTTC,CATSRDRGPGIGYTF,TRBJ1-2,-,-,TRBV15,15
TGTGCCAGCAGCTCCGGGACAGGGGGCAATCAGCCCCAGCATTTT,CASSSGTGGNQPQHF,TRBJ1-5,-,TRBD1,TRBV6-5,15
TGTGCCACCAGCAGAGTCGGCGGGAGGATCTCCGGGGAGCTGTTTTTT,CATSRVGGRISGELFF,TRBJ2-2,-,TRBD2,TRBV15,16
TGTGCCAGCTCACCACTAGGACAGGGTAACACCGGGGAGCTGTTTTTT,CASSPLGQGNTGELFF,TRBJ2-2,-,TRBD1,TRBV18,16
TGTGCCAGCTCACCAATCCACGACAGGGGGGCCTACGAGCAGTACTTC,CASSPIHDRGAYEQYF,TRBJ2-7,-,TRBD1,TRBV18,16
TGCGCCAGCAGCCAAGATGCTAGCGGGGGCCTTAGCACAGATACGCAGTATTTT,CASSQDASGGLSTDTQYF,TRBJ2-3,-,TRBD2,TRBV4-1,18
TGTGCCAGCAGTTCTAAAGGACAGCCCCATGGGGAAAAACTGTTTTTT,CASSSKGQPHGEKLFF,TRBJ1-4,-,-,TRBV27,16
TGTGCCAGCAGCTCCCCTAGGATCACTGAAGCTTTCTTT,CASSSPRITEAFF,TRBJ1-1,-,-,TRBV11-3,13
TGTGCCAGCAGCCTAGCGAACAGGGAGCAGTTCTTC,CASSLANREQFF,TRBJ2-1,-,-,TRBV7-9,12
TGTGCCAGCAGTCCTCGGACAGGCACTAACTATGGCTACACCTTC,CASSPRTGTNYGYTF,TRBJ1-2,-,TRBD1,TRBV27,15
TGCGCCAGCAGCATTGGACAGGGAACTAACTATGGCTACACCTTC,CASSIGQGTNYGYTF,TRBJ1-2,once,TRBD1,TRBV5-1,15
TGTGCCAGCTCCCGTGACAGGGGTCGGGGGGCCTTAACCTACAATGAGCAGTTCTTC,CASSRDRGRGALTYNEQFF,TRBJ2-1,-,-,TRBV18,19
TGTGCCAGCAGCTCATCTCCCTACGAGCAGTACTTC,CASSSSPYEQYF,TRBJ2-7,-,-,TRBV7-8,12
TGTGCCAGCAGCGGGGTCCAGGGGGTGGAATATGGCTACACCTTC,CASSGVQGVEYGYTF,TRBJ1-2,-,TRBD1,TRBV6-1,15
TGTGCCAGCATGGGTAGGCGGGGATTTTCCTACGAGCAGTACTTC,CASMGRRGFSYEQYF,TRBJ2-7,-,-,TRBV28,15
TGTGCCTGGAGTGTACGGTTTTGGAGTGGTGGCTACACCTTC,CAWSVRFWSGGYTF,TRBJ1-2,-,-,TRBV30,14
TGTGCCTGGAGCCGGACAGCCCGGAAGGACACCTTC,CAWSRTARKDTF,TRBJ1-2,-,-,TRBV30,12
TGTGCCAGTAGTATCCTGGGACAGGGCGATCAGCCCCAGCATTTT,CASSILGQGDQPQHF,TRBJ1-5,-,TRBD1,TRBV19,15
TGTGCCAGCAGCTCCGACAGGGTTCCGCCACATTCACCCCTCCACTTT,CASSSDRVPPHSPLHF,TRBJ1-6,once,TRBD1,TRBV7-8,16
TGTGCCAGCAGCTCCCAAGGGGGAACGAACACCGGGGAGCTGTTTTTT,CASSSQGGTNTGELFF,TRBJ2-2,-,-,TRBV7-8,16
TGCAGTGTCACAGGGGCCGATGGCTACACCTTC,CSVTGADGYTF,TRBJ1-2,-,TRBD1,TRBV20-1,11
TGTGCCAGCAGCCGAGGAGATACGGGCTACAATGAGCAGTTCTTC,CASSRGDTGYNEQFF,TRBJ2-1,-,-,TRBV11-2,15
TGTGCCAGCAGCTTGGGCCACGGTGGTGAAAAACTGTTTTTT,CASSLGHGGEKLFF,TRBJ1-4,-,-,TRBV5-6,14
TGTGCCAGCAGCTTAGAAAGCGGGAGGACCACAGATACGCAGTATTTT,CASSLESGRTTDTQYF,TRBJ2-3,-,TRBD2,TRBV7-6,16
TGTGCCAGCAGTGAAGAAAGTATAATTGGAGGGACCGGGGCCAACGTCCTGACTTTC,CASSEESIIGGTGANVLTF,TRBJ2-6,-,-,TRBV6-1,19
TGTGCCAGCAGAGGGACTAACAATGAGCAGTTCTTC,CASRGTNNEQFF,TRBJ2-1,-,TRBD2,TRBV9,12
TGTGCCAGCAGTTCGACAGGATCCACAGATACGCAGTATTTT,CASSSTGSTDTQYF,TRBJ2-3,-,-,TRBV28,14
TGTGCCAGCAGCCCTCTTCAGGGACTAGCTAACTATGGCTACACCTTC,CASSPLQGLANYGYTF,TRBJ1-2,-,-,TRBV6-6,16
TGCGCCAGCAGCTTGATCCAGGAAGACACCGGGGAGCTGTTTTTT,CASSLIQEDTGELFF,TRBJ2-2,-,-,TRBV5-1,15
TGTGCCAGCAGCTTACCCACAGGGGGGGGAGATACGCAGTATTTT,CASSLPTGGGDTQYF,TRBJ2-3,-,-,TRBV7-2,15
TGTGCCAGCAGCTTTTCCAGGAACACTGAAGCTTTCTTT,CASSFSRNTEAFF,TRBJ1-1,-,-,TRBV7-3,13
TGCAGCGTTGGACTAGCGGGAGACCTCCAAGAGACCCAGTACTTC,CSVGLAGDLQETQYF,TRBJ2-5,-,TRBD2,TRBV29-1,15
TGCACCAGCAGCCGCGGACTGCCCTATAATTCACCCCTCCACTTT,CTSSRGLPYNSPLHF,TRBJ1-6,-,-,TRBV1,15
TGCGCCAGCAGTCAATCAGGGACAGGGGCGGTTCAGCCCCAGCATTTT,CASSQSGTGAVQPQHF,TRBJ1-5,-,TRBD1,TRBV23-1,16
TGTGCCAGCAGCCAACGGACTAAGGGGGCTTCGCCCTACGAGCAGTACTTC,CASSQRTKGASPYEQYF,TRBJ2-7,-,-,TRBV7-9,17
TGCGCCAGCAGCCAGACAGGGGGCTTAGAGACCCAGTACTTC,CASSQTGGLETQYF,TRBJ2-5,-,TRBD1,TRBV4-1,14
TGTGCCAGCAGGCCGGGACAGGGTGGTCAGCCCCAGCATTTT,CASRPGQGGQPQHF,TRBJ1-5,-,TRBD1,TRBV28,14
TGTGCCTGGTCGGGACAGCTAACTGGCAATCAGCCCCAGCATTTT,CAWSGQLTGNQPQHF,TRBJ1-5,-,TRBD1,TRBV30,15
TGTGCCAGTAATGCCCCCGGCCTCGGGATCTACGAGCAGTACTTC,CASNAPGLGIYEQYF,TRBJ2-7,-,-,TRBV19,15
TGTGCCAGCAGCAGACTCGCGGGGAGCTCCTACGAGCAGTACTTC,CASSRLAGSSYEQYF,TRBJ2-7,-,-,TRBV7-2,15
TGTGCCAGTAGTGACAACATGAACACTGAAGCTTTCTTT,CASSDNMNTEAFF,TRBJ1-1,-,-,TRBV19,13
TGTGCCAGCAGTTTAAACTCAGCGGGGTTCCAAGAGACCCAGTACTTC,CASSLNSAGFQETQYF,TRBJ2-5,-,TRBD2,TRBV28,16
TGTGCCACCTACGGGGCAGGGGGAGAGACCCAGTACTTC,CATYGAGGETQYF,TRBJ2-5,once,TRBD1,TRBV28,13
TGTGCCTGGGGGGGACTGTCTCCCTACGAGCAGTACTTC,CAWGGLSPYEQYF,TRBJ2-7,-,-,TRBV30,13
TGCGCCAGCAGCCTTCAGACTAGCGGCTACAATGAGCAGTTCTTC,CASSLQTSGYNEQFF,TRBJ2-1,-,TRBD2,TRBV4-1,15
TGTGCCAGCAGTTTATCGTCCTTGGGGGGTGAAGCTTTCTTT,CASSLSSLGGEAFF,TRBJ1-1,few,-,TRBV27,14
TGTGCCAGCAGCTTAGGCGGCGGGAGGTTTCAAGATACGCAGTATTTT,CASSLGGGRFQDTQYF,TRBJ2-3,-,TRBD2,TRBV7-9,16
TGTTCCAGCAGCTTAGCAGGGGGCAGAAATCAGCCCCAGCATTTT,CSSSLAGGRNQPQHF,TRBJ1-5,-,TRBD1,TRBV7-9,15
TGTGCCAGTAGTATAACCAGGTTCAATGAAAAACTGTTTTTT,CASSITRFNEKLFF,TRBJ1-4,-,-,TRBV19,14
TGTGCCAGCAGTACCCAAGGGGGCTCTCTGTACGAGCAGTACTTC,CASSTQGGSLYEQYF,TRBJ2-7,few,TRBD1,TRBV27,15
TGTGCCAGCAGTGAAGCGGCCGGGACAATCCCACTGGAAGCTTTCTTT,CASSEAAGTIPLEAFF,TRBJ1-1,-,-,TRBV6-1,16
TGTGCCAGCAGTTACCAAACAGGACCAGGGTACGAGCAGTACTTC,CASSYQTGPGYEQYF,TRBJ2-7,many,-,TRBV6-5,15